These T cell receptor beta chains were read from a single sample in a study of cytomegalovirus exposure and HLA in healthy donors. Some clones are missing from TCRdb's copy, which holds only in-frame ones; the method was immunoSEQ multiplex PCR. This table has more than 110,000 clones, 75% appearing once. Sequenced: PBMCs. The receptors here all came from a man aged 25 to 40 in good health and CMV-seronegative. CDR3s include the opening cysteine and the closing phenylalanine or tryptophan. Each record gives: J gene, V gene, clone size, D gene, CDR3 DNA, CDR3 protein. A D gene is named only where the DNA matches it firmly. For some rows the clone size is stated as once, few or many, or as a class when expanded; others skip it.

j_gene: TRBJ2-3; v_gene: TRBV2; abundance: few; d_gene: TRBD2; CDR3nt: TGTGCCAGCAGTGGACTAGCGGGGGGCACAGATACGCAGTATTTT; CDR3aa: CASSGLAGGTDTQYF
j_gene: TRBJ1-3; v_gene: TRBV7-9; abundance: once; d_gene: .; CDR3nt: TGTGCCAGCAGCTTAGAAGTTGGGACACTTTCTGGAAACACCATATATTTT; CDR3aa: CASSLEVGTLSGNTIYF
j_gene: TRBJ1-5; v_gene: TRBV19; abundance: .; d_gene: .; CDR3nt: TGTGCCAGTACCCCTTGGGAGGGGAAAGAACAGCCCCAGCATTTT; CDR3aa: CASTPWEGKEQPQHF
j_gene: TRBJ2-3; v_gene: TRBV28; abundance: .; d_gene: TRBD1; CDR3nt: TGTGCCAGCAGCTCCGGGACAGCGATTAGCACAGATACGCAGTATTTT; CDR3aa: CASSSGTAISTDTQYF
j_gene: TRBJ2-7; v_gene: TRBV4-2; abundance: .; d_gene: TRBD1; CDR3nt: TGTGCCAGCAGCCATGCCGGGACAGGGGCCGCCTACGAGCAGTACTTC; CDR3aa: CASSHAGTGAAYEQYF
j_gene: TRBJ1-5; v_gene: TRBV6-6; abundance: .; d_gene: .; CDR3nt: TGTGCCAGCAGTTATTCGGGGGGCCGCAATCAGCCCCAGCATTTT; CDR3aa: CASSYSGGRNQPQHF
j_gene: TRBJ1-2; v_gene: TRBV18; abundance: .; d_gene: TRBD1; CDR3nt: TGTGCCAGCTCACGACCGGGACAGGGGGACAACTATGGCTACACCTTC; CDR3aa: CASSRPGQGDNYGYTF
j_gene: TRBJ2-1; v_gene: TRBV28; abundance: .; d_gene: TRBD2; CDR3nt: TGTGCCAGCAGTCTTACTAGCGGGAGAGGGGGGGGCAATGAGCAGTTCTTC; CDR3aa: CASSLTSGRGGGNEQFF
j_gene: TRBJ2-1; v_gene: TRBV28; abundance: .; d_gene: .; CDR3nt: TGTGCCAGCAGTTTGAGGTCGCCTAGCTCCTACAATGAGCAGTTCTTC; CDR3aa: CASSLRSPSSYNEQFF
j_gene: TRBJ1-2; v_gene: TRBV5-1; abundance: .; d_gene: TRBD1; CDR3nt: TGCGCCAGCAGCTCGGGACAGGGGGCGTTAAGCTATGGCTACACCTTC; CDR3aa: CASSSGQGALSYGYTF
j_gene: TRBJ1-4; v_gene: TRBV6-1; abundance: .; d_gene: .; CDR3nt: TGTGCCAGCACTGAGACCGGTCTCGGAGGAGGTAATGAAAAACTGTTTTTT; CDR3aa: CASTETGLGGGNEKLFF
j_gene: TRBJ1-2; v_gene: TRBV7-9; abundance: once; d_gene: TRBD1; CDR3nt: TGTTCCAGCAGCGCCTCAGGGGGCGCTTGGGGCTACACCTTC; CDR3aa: CSSSASGGAWGYTF
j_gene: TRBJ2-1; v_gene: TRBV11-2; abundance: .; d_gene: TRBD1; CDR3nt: TGTGCCAGCAGCTTTACAGGGGAGAATTACAATGAGCAGTTCTTC; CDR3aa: CASSFTGENYNEQFF
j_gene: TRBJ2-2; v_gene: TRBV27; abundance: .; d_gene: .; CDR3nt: TGTGCCAGCAGTACGGGGGTGAGCACCGGGGAGCTGTTTTTT; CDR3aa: CASSTGVSTGELFF
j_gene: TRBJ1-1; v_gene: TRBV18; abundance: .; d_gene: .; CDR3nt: TGTGCCAGCTCACGGGCGGGACTAAACACTGAAGCTTTCTTT; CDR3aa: CASSRAGLNTEAFF
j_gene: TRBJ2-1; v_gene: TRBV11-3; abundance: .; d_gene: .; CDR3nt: TGTGCCAGCAGCTTAGGAGGGTCCTACAATGAGCAGTTCTTC; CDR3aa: CASSLGGSYNEQFF
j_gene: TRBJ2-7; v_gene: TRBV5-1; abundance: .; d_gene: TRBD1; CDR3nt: TGCGCCAGCAGCCCTGCCGGAGAAACAGGGGACGAGCAGTACTTC; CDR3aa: CASSPAGETGDEQYF
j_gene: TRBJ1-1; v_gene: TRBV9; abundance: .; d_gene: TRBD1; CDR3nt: TGTGCCAGCAGCGTACTACACAGGGGGCAGGGGAACACTGAAGCTTTCTTT; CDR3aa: CASSVLHRGQGNTEAFF
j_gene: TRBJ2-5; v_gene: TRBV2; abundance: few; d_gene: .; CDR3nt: TGTGCCAGCAGTGAAGCTAGCGCCCAGGAAGAGACCCAGTACTTC; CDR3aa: CASSEASAQEETQYF
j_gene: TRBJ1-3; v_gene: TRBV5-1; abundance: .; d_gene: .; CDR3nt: TGCGCCAGCAGCATCGGACAGAGCTCTGGAAACACCATATATTTT; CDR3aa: CASSIGQSSGNTIYF
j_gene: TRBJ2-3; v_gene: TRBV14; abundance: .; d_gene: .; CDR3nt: TGTGCCAGCAGCCCGCAGGGTAGCACAGATACGCAGTATTTT; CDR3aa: CASSPQGSTDTQYF
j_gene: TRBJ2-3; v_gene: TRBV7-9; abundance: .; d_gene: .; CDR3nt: TGTGCCAGCAGCTTAGCATACGGGGTGGGCACAGATACGCAGTATTTT; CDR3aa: CASSLAYGVGTDTQYF
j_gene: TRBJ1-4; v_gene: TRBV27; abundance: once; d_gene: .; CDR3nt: TGTGCCAGCAGTTTATTTTCCCGGGGCGGGGGTGAAAAACTGTTTTTT; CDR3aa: CASSLFSRGGGEKLFF
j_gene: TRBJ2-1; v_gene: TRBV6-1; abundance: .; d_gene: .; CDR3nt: TGTGCCAGCAGTGCGGGATGGGCAGGGGCTATGGGCAATGAGCAGTTCTTC; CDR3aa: CASSAGWAGAMGNEQFF
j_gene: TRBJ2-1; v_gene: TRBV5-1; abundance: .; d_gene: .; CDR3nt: TGCGCCAGCAGCTTGGGCGGGCTGGACAATGAGCAGTTCTTC; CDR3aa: CASSLGGLDNEQFF
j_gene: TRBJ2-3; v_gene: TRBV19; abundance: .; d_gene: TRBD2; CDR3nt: TGTGCCAGTACGAGGACTAGCGGGGGATTTAGCACAGATACGCAGTATTTT; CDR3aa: CASTRTSGGFSTDTQYF
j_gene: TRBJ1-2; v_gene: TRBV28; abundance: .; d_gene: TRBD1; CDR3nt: TGTGCCAGCAGTTTTCAGGGGGGATACTATGGCTACACCTTC; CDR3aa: CASSFQGGYYGYTF
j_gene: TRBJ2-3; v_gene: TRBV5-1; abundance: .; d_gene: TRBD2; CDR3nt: TGCGCCAGCAGCTTGGGCCGCCCCGGACTAGCGGGAGGCGGAGATACGCAGTATTTT; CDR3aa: CASSLGRPGLAGGGDTQYF
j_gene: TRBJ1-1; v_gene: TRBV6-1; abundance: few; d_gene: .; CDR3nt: TGTGCCAGCAGTGAAGGAGGAGGGTTCGAAGCTTTCTTT; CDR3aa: CASSEGGGFEAFF
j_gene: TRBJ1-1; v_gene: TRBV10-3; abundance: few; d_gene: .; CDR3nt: TGTGCCATCAGTGAGTTTGGGCCTGAAGCTTTCTTT; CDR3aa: CAISEFGPEAFF
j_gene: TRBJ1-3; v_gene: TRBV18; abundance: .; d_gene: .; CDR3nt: TGTGCCAGCTCATTTCAATTAGCGGGGGCGTCTGGAAACACCATATATTTT; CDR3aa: CASSFQLAGASGNTIYF